These 2 T cell receptor beta chains originate from one sample sequenced in a study of spatial heterogeneity in lung cancer. Noted time point: blood at routine non-recurrence follow-up after resection. TCRdb reprocessed the 5' RACE reads with MiXCR, giving one entry per CDR3 protein. This table holds about 87,000 distinct CDR3 sequences, approximately 19% found once. The sequencing here drew on PBMCs, taken at follow-up. Receptors were obtained from a male donor with early-stage non-small cell lung cancer.

The chain carries TRBV30 and TRBJ1-2; D uncertain. Trimming removed 2 bases from V and 1 base from J, with 8 bases in between. The CDR3 is 13 amino acids. The germline CDR1 and CDR2 sequences are GTSNPN and SVGIG (reference sequence). The CDR3 region is CAWSKQINYGYTF. The CDR3 bases are TGTGCCTGGAGTAAACAGATTAACTATGGCTACACCTTC. The whole variable domain, filled in from reference TRBV30 and TRBJ1-2, reads SQTIHQWPATLVQPVGSPLSLECTVEGTSNPNLYWYRQAAGRGLQLLFYSVGIGQISSEVPQNLSASRPQDRQFILSSKKLLLSDSGFYLCAWSKQINYGYTFGSGTRLTVV.

Here the CDR3 reads CSATGTQETQYF. Written as DNA, the CDR3 is TGCAGTGCAACAGGGACACAAGAGACCCAGTACTTC. The chain uses TRBV20-1 and TRBJ2-5; D might be TRBD1 (6 bases). The CDR3 is made up of 12 amino acids. V was shortened by 6 bases and J by 2 bases, with 10 bases between the two germline ends. Germline V gene lookup returns CDR1 DFQATT and CDR2 SNEGSKA (reference sequence).